Here is one T cell receptor (beta chain) with its context. The CDR3 is 14 residues long. Germline-derived CDR1 and CDR2 are SGDLS and YYNGEE. V lost 3 bases to trimming and J lost 2 bases; unmatched junction nucleotides: 5. The data were taken from a study of CD8+ T cells in alopecia areata. Sequencing used cDNA as its template, made by extracting RNA and reverse transcribing it. Data came from immunoSEQ multiplex PCR; TCRdb stores just in-frame clones and leaves some out. The sample consists of around 80,000 clones, approximately 50% of them appearing once. Sequencing was carried out using NKG2D-high CD8+ T cells sorted from blood. The receptor was isolated from a human donor with alopecia areata. The chain employs TRBV9 and TRBJ2-7, with TRBD1 matching over 7 bases. The CDR3 loop reads CASSARGQPYEQYF. CDR3 nucleotide sequence: TGTGCCAGCAGCGCCAGGGGACAGCCCTACGAGCAGTACTTC.